These 11 T cell receptor beta chains were sequenced from one sample in a study of shared clonotypes between healthy human individuals. Clones were sequenced by immunoSEQ multiplex PCR, and TCRdb holds only the in-frame ones, with some missing. The data hold about 2.4 million clones, with over 85% observed a single time. The source material was naive CD4+ T cells from PBMCs. Regarding subset: CD45RA+ positively selected. Every receptor here comes from a man aged 18 to 29 in good health. Some clones in this sample may be carry-over from other donors' samples.

V usage is TRBV5-1 and J usage is TRBJ2-1, with 12 bases lining up with TRBD2. V shed 4 bases, J shed 6 bases, and the junction held 5 bases outside the gene matches. Per germline, CDR1 SGHRS and CDR2 YFSETQ. CDR3 length: 15 residues. This CDR3 reads CASSKTSGGPNEQFF. DNA of the CDR3: TGCGCCAGCAGCAAGACTAGCGGGGGCCCCAATGAGCAGTTCTTC.

The J gene is TRBJ2-5, the V gene TRBV7-9; perhaps TRBD2 as D (5 bases). Per the germline V gene, CDR1 is SEHNR and CDR2 is FQNEAQ (reference sequence). With 6 bases removed from V and 1 base from J, the gap between germline ends came to 9 bases. The length of the CDR3 is 13 residues. The CDR3 sequence is CASREEVQETQYF. DNA of the CDR3: TGTGCCAGCAGGGAGGAGGTCCAAGAGACCCAGTACTTC.

The V and J genes are TRBV11-2 and TRBJ2-1; 11 nucleotides line up with TRBD2. CDR1 and CDR2 (germline): SGHAT, FQNNGV. V lost 3 bases to trimming and J lost 0 bases; unmatched junction nucleotides: 10. The CDR3 is 19 residues long. In DNA form, the CDR3 reads TGTGCCAGCAGCTTTTGGGGGGGACTAGCGGAGAGCTCCTACAATGAGCAGTTCTTC. This codes for CASSFWGGLAESSYNEQFF.

The chain links TRBV30 to TRBJ1-1; possible D gene TRBD1, 5 bases. The germline V gene encodes CDR1 GTSNPN and CDR2 SVGIG (reference sequence). The CDR3 totals 15 residues. V was cut by 2 bases and J by 8 bases, with 21 bases left in between. The CDR3 is CAWSHFPGGAGEAFF. CDR3 DNA: TGTGCCTGGAGTCATTTCCCTGGTGGGGCAGGGGAAGCTTTCTTT.

This clone was detected only a few times. V is TRBV21-1 and J is TRBJ1-5. TRBV21-1 is marked as a pseudogene. This CDR3 region has 14 residues. In DNA form, the CDR3 reads TGTGCCAGCAGCATGGGAGAGGGCAATCAGCCCCAGCATTTT. It codes for CASSMGEGNQPQHF.

The chain links TRBV7-9 to TRBJ1-4; no clear D gene. This CDR3 has 17 amino acids. Deletions cut 5 bases from V and 0 bases from J, with 16 bases between. CDR1 and CDR2 from the germline V gene are SEHNR and FQNEAQ (reference sequence). CDR3 sequence (DNA): TGTGCCAGCAGCCCCCCCCGAACAGATGCAACTAATGAAAAACTGTTTTTT. Its protein is CASSPPRTDATNEKLFF.

A remark on this clone: This sample also contains other DNA sequences that code for the same CDR3. The rearrangement links TRBV5-4 to TRBJ2-3, with 9 nucleotides matching TRBD2. The trim removed 2 bases at V and 0 bases at J, leaving 4 bases unmatched. CDR3 length equals 16 residues. Germline assignment: CDR1 SGHNT and CDR2 YYREEE (reference sequence). For the CDR3, the DNA is TGTGCCAGCAGCTTTCGAACTAGCGGGAGCACAGATACGCAGTATTTT. Translated, it gives CASSFRTSGSTDTQYF.

V usage is TRBV5-1 and J usage is TRBJ2-3, with 7 bases aligning to TRBD2. CDR3 length: 19 amino acids. Germline trimming cut 5 bases from V and 1 base from J; bases unmatched to any gene: 19. CDR1 and CDR2 (germline): SGHRS, YFSETQ. The CDR3 DNA follows: TGCGCCAGCAGTGTTATAGCGGGCTACAACTTAGGAGGCACAGATACGCAGTATTTT. The encoded protein is CASSVIAGYNLGGTDTQYF.

The chain is built from TRBV19 and TRBJ2-1; 13 bases match TRBD2. CDR1 is LNHDA and CDR2 is SQIVND in the germline V gene (reference sequence). Trimming cost V 6 bases and J 7 bases; bases outside gene matches: 18. This CDR3 is 19 amino acids long. The DNA of the CDR3 is TGTGCCAGTAGCCTACCCCGGGAACTAGCGGGAGGGCCTCGAAATGAGCAGTTCTTC. As protein: CASSLPRELAGGPRNEQFF.

This sequence joins TRBV9 and TRBJ2-4; D gene uncertain. The CDR3 sequence is 14 residues long. The ends were cut back, 0 bases at V and 0 bases at J, with 4 bases in the middle. Germline V gene lookup returns CDR1 SGDLS and CDR2 YYNGEE. This CDR3 is CASSVGVAKNIQYF. The CDR3, as DNA: TGTGCCAGCAGCGTAGGAGTAGCCAAAAACATTCAGTACTTC. Full variable domain (remainder filled in from reference TRBV9 and TRBJ2-4): DSGVTQTPKHLITATGQRVTLRCSPRSGDLSVYWYQQSLDQGLQFLIQYYNGEERAKGNILERFSAQQFPDLHSELNLSSLELGDSALYFCASSVGVAKNIQYFGAGTRLSVL.

On this clone: Other DNA sequences within the sample encode an identical CDR3. The chain carries TRBV5-1 and TRBJ1-1, with D hard to call. Germline V gives CDR1 SGHRS, CDR2 YFSETQ. V lost 0 bases, J lost 0 bases, and 6 bases lay in between. CDR3 length equals 14 residues. In DNA, the CDR3 is TGCGCCAGCAGCTTGGGTTCAATGAACACTGAAGCTTTCTTT. This sequence encodes CASSLGSMNTEAFF.